This T cell receptor (beta chain) originates from a study of cytomegalovirus exposure and HLA in healthy donors. The PCR ran on 60 Vbeta and 13 Jbeta primers. Produced via immunoSEQ multiplex PCR; TCRdb's table is partial and in-frame only. The data hold around 150,000 clones, with around three quarters observed a single time. This clone appeared a few times. This TCR was recovered from a man in his forties in good health and CMV-seropositive. Sequenced input: PBMCs.

The CDR3: CASGRQGPHADTQYF. CDR3 DNA sequence: TGTGCCAGCGGTAGACAGGGGCCTCATGCAGATACGCAGTATTTT. The chain employs TRBV2 and TRBJ2-3; 8 nucleotides align to TRBD1. The CDR3 is 15 amino acids. V shed 8 bases and J 4 bases; nucleotides not matched to a gene: 11. Germline lookup yields CDR1 SNHLY and CDR2 FYNNEI.